The source of this T cell receptor (beta chain) is a study of T cells after yellow fever vaccination. In TCRdb, the 5' RACE reads were re-called with MiXCR into one record per CDR3 protein. This sample has around 63,000 distinct CDR3 sequences; about 7.8% occur once, and the top ten carry just over 35%. With 3 bases clipped from V and 4 bases from J, the junction kept 3 bases outside the gene matches. The CDR3 covers 15 residues. This clonotype was detected ten times or more. The sample was CD8+ T cells sorted from PBMCs, taken 15 days after the yellow fever booster vaccination. The gene calls are TRBV12-3 or TRBV12-4 and TRBJ2-7, with TRBD2 matching over 13 bases. The sequence derives from a young man who received the YFV17D yellow fever vaccine. The CDR3, as DNA: TGTGCCAGCAGTTTCGGACTAGCGGGAGTGTACGAGCAGTACTTC. Its protein is CASSFGLAGVYEQYF.